This is a list of T cell receptor beta chains from one sample in a study of cytomegalovirus exposure and HLA in healthy donors. Only in-frame clones appear in the TCRdb table, and some are missing; sequencing was by immunoSEQ multiplex PCR. In the table there are 150,000 to 200,000 clones, just over 75% of which are singletons. Sequencing used PBMCs. These receptors were obtained from a woman in her twenties or thirties in good health and CMV-seropositive. Each CDR3 is given with its conserved first and last residue. The order of the fields is D gene, V gene, J gene, clone size, CDR3 DNA, CDR3 protein. The D gene is left open where the match is weak. Not every row has a clone size; where given, it reads once, few, many or a size class.

TRBD1	TRBV19	TRBJ1-5	NA	TGTGCCAGTAGTCAAACGGACAGGGGTAGCAATCAGCCCCAGCATTTT	CASSQTDRGSNQPQHF
NA	TRBV25-1	TRBJ2-7	NA	TGTGCCAGGAGACAGAGCTCCTACGAGCAGTACTTC	CARRQSSYEQYF
NA	TRBV11-3	TRBJ1-1	NA	TGTGCCAGCAGCTTAGTTTTCGTGAACACTGAAGCTTTCTTT	CASSLVFVNTEAFF
TRBD1	TRBV19	TRBJ2-3	NA	TGTGCCAGTAGTGACAGGGGAACGCAGTATTTT	CASSDRGTQYF
NA	TRBV6-1	TRBJ2-7	NA	TGTGCCAGCAGCCCCCGGGTCGGCTACGAGCAGTACTTC	CASSPRVGYEQYF
TRBD2	TRBV19	TRBJ2-7	NA	TGTGCCAGTAGTATAGTCGGGGGGTCCTACGAGCAGTACTTC	CASSIVGGSYEQYF
NA	TRBV29-1	TRBJ1-1	NA	TGCAGCGTTGTCGGGGGGGAGGAGCCAACAGCTTTCTTT	CSVVGGEEPTAFF
NA	TRBV19	TRBJ2-2	NA	TGTGCCAGTAGTATTCGGCACAGGGAAGTAGGGCTGTTTTTT	CASSIRHREVGLFF
NA	TRBV9	TRBJ2-1	NA	TGTGCCAGCAGCGCCTCTGCGCCCTACAATGAGCAGTTCTTC	CASSASAPYNEQFF
TRBD2	TRBV4-2	TRBJ2-7	few	TGTGCCAGCAGACCAACTACCGGGACTAGCGGGTACTCCTACGAGCAGTACTTC	CASRPTTGTSGYSYEQYF
NA	TRBV7-9	TRBJ1-2	NA	TGTGCCAGCAGCCCCGAGAGCTCTCATCGCTACACCTTC	CASSPESSHRYTF
TRBD1	TRBV19	TRBJ1-2	NA	TGTGCCAGTAGTATAGTAGCAGGGGGCGCATCTAACTATGGCTACACCTTC	CASSIVAGGASNYGYTF
NA	TRBV9	TRBJ1-5	NA	TGTGCCAGCAGCGTAGAGGGGGGGAGCAGTCAGCCCCAGCATTTT	CASSVEGGSSQPQHF
TRBD2	TRBV7-3	TRBJ2-2	few	TGTGCCAGCAGCCCACCAGGACTAGTAAACACCGGGGAGCTGTTTTTT	CASSPPGLVNTGELFF
NA	TRBV30	TRBJ1-3	few	TGTGCCCAGGGGATAAACTCTGGAAACACCATATATTTT	CAQGINSGNTIYF